This TCR beta chain was documented in a study of CD8+CD57+ T cells in acquired aplastic anemia. On the study more broadly: Across the sorted CD4+ and CD8+ cells, DNA amounts averaged approximately 3.1 ug.

In its sample, this clonotype was seen once. Its antigen remains unidentified. According to the study, genomic DNA was the template for TCR beta VDJ and CDR3 profiling. TCRdb passed the reads through MiXCR, listing each CDR3 protein once. The top ten clones hold 6.5% to 10% of a sample with more than 250,000 distinct CDR3 sequences, 45% to 65% of them seen once. Trimming removed 2 bases at V and 9 bases at J, with 11 bases between. Per the germline V gene, CDR1 is SGHVS and CDR2 is FNYEAQ. The CDR3 is 13 amino acids. Study observations and caveats: In common between the patients and the controls were around 30 CD8+ CDR3 sequences.

V usage is TRBV7-6 and J usage is TRBJ2-1; possibly TRBD2 for D (6 bases). The sequenced sample consisted of sorted CD4+, CD8+, or CD8+CD57+ T cells (not recorded which) from PBMCs. This receptor was identified in a human donor with severe aplastic anemia or a healthy control (not recorded which). The chain's CDR3 is CASSLSGEGEQFF. The CDR3, as DNA: TGTGCCAGCAGCTTATCGGGAGAAGGTGAGCAGTTCTTC.